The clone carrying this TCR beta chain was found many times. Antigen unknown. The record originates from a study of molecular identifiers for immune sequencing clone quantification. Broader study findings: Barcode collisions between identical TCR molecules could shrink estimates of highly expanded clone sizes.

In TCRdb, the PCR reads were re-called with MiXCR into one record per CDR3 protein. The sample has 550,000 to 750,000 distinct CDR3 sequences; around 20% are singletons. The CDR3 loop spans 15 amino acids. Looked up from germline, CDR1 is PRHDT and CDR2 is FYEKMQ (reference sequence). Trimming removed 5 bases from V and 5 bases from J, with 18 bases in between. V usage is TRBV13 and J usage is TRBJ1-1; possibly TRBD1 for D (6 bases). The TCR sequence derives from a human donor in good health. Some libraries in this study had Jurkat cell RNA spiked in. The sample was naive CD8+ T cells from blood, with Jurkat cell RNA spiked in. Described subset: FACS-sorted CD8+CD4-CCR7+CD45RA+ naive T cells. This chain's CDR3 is CASSKTGYSVTEAFF. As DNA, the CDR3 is TGTGCCAGCAGCAAAACAGGGTATTCGGTTACTGAAGCTTTCTTT.